This paragraph covers one TCR beta chain sequence. Antigen: not known. Other DNA sequences in the sample encode the same CDR3. Study donors comprised healthy, HIV-negative adults devoid of recent acute infection or vaccination. These data are taken from a study of shared clonotypes between healthy human individuals. Overall study findings and caveats: Generation probabilities of non-shared clonotypes were lower (relative to those shared by all four donors).

CDR3 length: 14 amino acids. V dropped 0 bases and J dropped 1 base, with 7 bases sitting between them. From germline, CDR1 is SGHRS and CDR2 YFSETQ. It was about 210 ng DNA, approximately 30,000 T cell genomes, that sorted-subset replicate PCRs used. TCRdb's copy holds only in-frame clones and misses some; the assay was immunoSEQ multiplex PCR. The table lists over a million clones, more than 95% of them singletons. The material sequenced was naive CD4+ T cells sorted from blood. Subset defined: CD45RA+ positively selected. The gene calls are TRBV5-1 and TRBJ1-1; D unclear. The origin of this receptor is a man aged 25-45 years in good health. In DNA form, the CDR3 reads TGCGCCAGCAGCTTGGCGGTGGAGAACACTGAAGCTTTCTTT. It yields the protein CASSLAVENTEAFF.